Presented here are 5 T cell receptor beta chains from one specimen sequenced in a study of blood T cells in healthy people across ages. Alongside a J-beta primer mix, a sample-barcoded 5' primer served in a second PCR lasting roughly 6 to 12 cycles. Each CDR3 protein gets one entry after TCRdb re-called the 5' RACE reads with MiXCR. Of 650,000 to 1,000,000 distinct CDR3 sequences in the sample, 35% to 40% are singletons; the top ten hold roughly 13%. Sequenced sample: blood. All receptors derive from a man younger than 35 in good health.

This clonotype was recorded many times. The chain has TRBV29-1 and TRBJ2-5, with 7 bases aligning to TRBD2. CDR3 length: 14 amino acids. Germline-derived CDR1 and CDR2 are SQVTM and ANQGSEA. V lost 6 bases and J lost 3; bases outside the gene matches: 10. The CDR3 DNA reads as TGCAGCGTCGCCCGACTAGCCGAAGAAGAGACCCAGTACTTC. Protein: CSVARLAEEETQYF.

This sequence joins TRBV4-3 and TRBJ2-2; TRBD1 or TRBD2 may be the D gene (5 bases each). Germline V gives CDR1 LGHNA, CDR2 YSLEER. The CDR3 sequence is 17 residues long. Trimming left V 4 bases short and J 0 bases short, with 15 bases between. This CDR3 reads CASSLRRGGTNTGELFF. CDR3 sequence (DNA): TGCGCCAGCAGCCTTAGGCGTGGGGGAACGAACACCGGGGAGCTGTTTTTT.

This chain links TRBV12-3 or TRBV12-4 with TRBJ2-1; a possible D gene is TRBD1 (6 bases). The J call may be incorrect, as the DNA end agrees better with TRBJ2-7. The CDR3 sequence is 16 residues long. CDR3 residues: CASSSTTGSSYNEQYF. In nucleotides, the CDR3 is TGTGCCAGCAGCTCCACGACAGGTAGCTCCTACAATGAGCAGTACTTC.

The chain employs TRBV4-3 and TRBJ2-5, with D uncertain. The CDR3 extends over 14 amino acids. Trimming removed 0 bases at V and 1 base at J, with 6 bases between. CDR1 is LGHNA, CDR2 YSLEER, per germline. The CDR3 reads CASSQDPAQETQYF. CDR3 nucleotide sequence: TGCGCCAGCAGCCAAGATCCAGCCCAAGAGACCCAGTACTTC.

This rearrangement joins TRBV7-2 to TRBJ2-5; D is uncertain. CDR3 size: 14 residues. Germline CDR1 is SGHTA and CDR2 is FQGNSA. V lost 1 base to trimming and J lost 1 base, with 7 bases between them. The CDR3 DNA reads as TGTGCCAGCAGCTTAGACGGATTCCAAGAGACCCAGTACTTC. It encodes CASSLDGFQETQYF.